Listed below are T cell receptor beta chains from one sample, sequenced in a study of circulating and synovial CD4+ cells in juvenile arthritis. Some clones are missing from TCRdb's copy, which holds only in-frame ones; the method was immunoSEQ multiplex PCR. Of 25,000 to 35,000 clones in the sample, 85% to 95% are singletons; the top ten hold around 3%. Sequencing was done on a sample of CD4+ T cells from blood. The receptors here all came from a human donor with juvenile idiopathic arthritis. CDR3s include the opening cysteine and the closing phenylalanine or tryptophan. D genes are given only for firm matches. Part of the rows lack a size; the others show once, few, many or a class for expanded clones.

clone_size,j_call,v_call,d_call,cdr3_aa,cdr3_nt
few,TRBJ2-1,TRBV18,-,CASSPPGRGYNEQFF,TGTGCCAGCTCACCGCCCGGGAGAGGATACAATGAGCAGTTCTTC
-,TRBJ2-2,TRBV7-8,TRBD2,CASSSPGLAGLGGPTGELFF,TGTGCCAGCAGCTCCCCGGGACTAGCGGGATTGGGAGGACCGACCGGGGAGCTGTTTTTT
-,TRBJ1-5,TRBV6-1,TRBD1,CASTQGTGELPQHF,TGTGCCAGCACCCAAGGGACAGGGGAGTTGCCCCAGCATTTT
-,TRBJ1-5,TRBV6-5,-,CASSGQQNQPQHF,TGTGCCAGCAGTGGACAGCAAAATCAGCCCCAGCATTTT
-,TRBJ2-5,TRBV5-1,-,CASSLRVETQYF,TGCGCCAGCAGCTTGCGGGTCGAGACCCAGTACTTC
-,TRBJ2-1,TRBV23-1,TRBD2,CASSPPRGPGGYNEQFF,TGCGCCAGCAGTCCACCTAGGGGTCCGGGAGGATACAATGAGCAGTTCTTC
-,TRBJ2-1,TRBV19,TRBD2,CASTATSLAGVTYNEQFF,TGTGCCAGTACCGCAACCTCACTAGCGGGAGTCACCTACAATGAGCAGTTCTTC
-,TRBJ2-1,TRBV5-8,TRBD2,CASSLNLGRERGNEQFF,TGTGCCAGCAGCTTGAATCTCGGGCGGGAGCGAGGCAATGAGCAGTTCTTC
-,TRBJ1-1,TRBV29-1,-,CSATTGSGLSEAFF,TGCAGCGCTACTACAGGGTCTGGGCTTAGTGAAGCTTTCTTT
-,TRBJ1-2,TRBV28,-,CASSLAGRTYGYTF,TGTGCCAGCAGTTTAGCGGGGCGCACCTATGGCTACACCTTC
-,TRBJ1-1,TRBV7-2,-,CASSFRQMNTEAFF,TGTGCCAGCAGCTTTAGACAGATGAACACTGAAGCTTTCTTT
once,TRBJ1-3,TRBV5-5,-,CASSLEGTYSGNTIYF,TGTGCCAGCAGCTTGGAGGGGACTTACTCTGGAAACACCATATATTTT
-,TRBJ1-2,TRBV15,TRBD1,CATSRVRTGGYGYTF,TGTGCCACCAGCAGAGTTCGGACAGGGGGCTATGGCTACACCTTC
-,TRBJ1-1,TRBV5-1,-,CASSWGEGAEAFF,TGCGCCAGCAGCTGGGGCGAGGGGGCTGAAGCTTTCTTT
-,TRBJ1-5,TRBV6-6,-,CASSSATGPQHF,TGTGCCAGCAGTTCGGCAACAGGGCCCCAGCATTTT
once,TRBJ1-5,TRBV28,-,CASSFGGQPQHF,TGTGCCAGCAGTTTTGGGGGGCAGCCCCAGCATTTT
-,TRBJ1-5,TRBV19,-,CASTGSVVSNQPQHF,TGTGCCAGTACCGGGTCGGTGGTTAGCAATCAGCCCCAGCATTTT
-,TRBJ2-3,TRBV10-1,TRBD1,CASSGDRWGSTDTQYF,TGCGCCAGCAGCGGGGACAGGTGGGGGAGCACAGATACGCAGTATTTT
-,TRBJ2-7,TRBV6-1,-,CASSATTSYEQYF,TGTGCCAGCAGCGCAACAACAAGCTACGAGCAGTACTTC
medium-sized,TRBJ2-1,TRBV11-2,-,CASSPLNEQFF,TGTGCCAGCAGCCCCCTTAATGAGCAGTTCTTC
-,TRBJ2-5,TRBV5-1,-,CASSLASSRQETQYF,TGCGCCAGCAGCTTGGCTAGCAGCCGACAAGAGACCCAGTACTTC
-,TRBJ1-4,TRBV21-1,-,CASTPGGGKGKEKLFF,TGTGCCAGCACCCCCGGGGGGGGGAAGGGAAAAGAAAAACTGTTTTTT
-,TRBJ1-2,TRBV28,-,CASSFDTYGYTF,TGTGCCAGCAGTTTCGACACCTATGGCTACACCTTC
-,TRBJ2-2,TRBV5-4,-,CATMTRTGELFF,TGTGCCACGATGACTAGGACCGGGGAGCTGTTTTTT
-,TRBJ2-3,TRBV4-2,-,CASSQGNLGLNQSTDTQYF,TGTGCCAGCAGCCAAGGAAACTTAGGACTGAACCAATCCACAGATACGCAGTATTTT
-,TRBJ2-7,TRBV9,TRBD2,CASSVLAGGGIDEQYF,TGTGCCAGCAGCGTATTAGCGGGAGGAGGTATAGACGAGCAGTACTTC
-,TRBJ2-3,TRBV7-8,-,CASSFGTPGTDTQYF,TGTGCCAGCAGCTTCGGGACACCAGGCACAGATACGCAGTATTTT
once,TRBJ1-5,TRBV15,TRBD1,CATSRDLSGGQPQHF,TGTGCCACCAGCAGAGATCTCTCAGGGGGACAGCCCCAGCATTTT
-,TRBJ2-1,TRBV28,-,CASSSTGSTSSYNEQFF,TGTGCCAGCAGTTCGACAGGATCCACGAGCTCCTACAATGAGCAGTTCTTC
-,TRBJ2-1,TRBV15,-,CATSRGGESYNEQFF,TGTGCCACCAGCAGAGGGGGGGAATCCTACAATGAGCAGTTCTTC
-,TRBJ2-7,TRBV28,-,CASSFPPNSYEQYF,TGTGCCAGCAGTTTTCCCCCTAACTCCTACGAGCAGTACTTC
-,TRBJ1-3,TRBV28,-,CASSLLVRPTGNTIYF,TGTGCCAGCAGTTTATTGGTCAGGCCAACTGGGAACACCATATATTTT
-,TRBJ2-7,TRBV6-5,TRBD1,CASSYRDRKYEQYF,TGTGCCAGCAGCTACCGGGACAGGAAATACGAGCAGTACTTC
-,TRBJ2-7,TRBV29-1,-,CSVSRGYEQYF,TGCAGCGTTTCGAGGGGGTACGAGCAGTACTTC
-,TRBJ2-2,TRBV6-6,-,CASSLNRVPGELFF,TGTGCCAGCTCCCTCAACAGGGTCCCCGGGGAGCTGTTTTTT
-,TRBJ2-1,TRBV28,TRBD2,CASSPPKGSGTSGSYEQFF,TGTGCCAGCAGCCCCCCGAAGGGGTCCGGGACTAGCGGGAGTTATGAGCAGTTCTTC
-,TRBJ2-1,TRBV7-3,-,CASSGGLSSYNEQFF,TGTGCCAGCAGCGGAGGCCTCAGCTCCTACAATGAGCAGTTCTTC
once,TRBJ1-5,TRBV19,TRBD1,CASSTRTGARDQPQHF,TGTGCCAGTAGTACTCGGACAGGCGCGCGAGATCAGCCCCAGCATTTT
-,TRBJ2-6,TRBV5-6,-,CASSLGGPSGANVLTF,TGTGCCAGCAGCTTGGGAGGGCCCTCTGGGGCCAACGTCCTGACTTTC
-,TRBJ2-5,TRBV2,-,CASREGLEGWETQYF,TGTGCCAGCAGGGAGGGGCTAGAAGGCTGGGAGACCCAGTACTTC
-,TRBJ1-4,TRBV6-1,-,CASTNSPRDEKLFF,TGTGCCAGCACCAATTCCCCGAGGGATGAAAAACTGTTTTTT
few,TRBJ2-7,TRBV10-1,-,CASSAGGTAFEQYF,TGCGCCAGCAGTGCAGGCGGGACAGCTTTTGAGCAGTACTTC
-,TRBJ1-1,TRBV18,-,CASSPQGLGEAFF,TGTGCCAGCTCACCGCAGGGGCTTGGTGAAGCTTTCTTT
once,TRBJ1-5,TRBV4-1,TRBD1,CASSQEGQGASQPQHF,TGCGCCAGCAGCCAAGAGGGACAGGGGGCAAGTCAGCCCCAGCATTTT
-,TRBJ2-7,TRBV19,-,CASSISGGNRIYEQYF,TGTGCCAGTAGTATTAGTGGCGGGAATCGTATCTACGAGCAGTACTTC
-,TRBJ1-1,TRBV5-1,-,CASSLSQGLRTSTEAFF,TGCGCCAGCAGCTTGAGTCAGGGTTTGCGGACGAGCACTGAAGCTTTCTTT
-,TRBJ2-5,TRBV5-6,TRBD2,CASSWEGETQYF,TGTGCCAGCAGCTGGGAGGGAGAGACCCAGTACTTC
-,TRBJ2-1,TRBV11-2,TRBD2,CASSPGTSGRVGYNEQFF,TGTGCCAGCAGCCCCGGGACTAGCGGGAGGGTGGGATACAATGAGCAGTTCTTC
-,TRBJ2-2,TRBV5-1,TRBD1,CASSLAGQGLGGELFF,TGCGCCAGCAGCTTGGCCGGACAGGGCCTTGGCGGGGAGCTGTTTTTT
-,TRBJ2-5,TRBV5-4,-,CASSPDNQETQYF,TGTGCCAGCAGCCCGGACAACCAAGAGACCCAGTACTTC
-,TRBJ2-3,TRBV19,TRBD2,CASSIRLAGGTDTQYF,TGTGCCAGTAGTATTAGACTAGCGGGAGGCACAGATACGCAGTATTTT
-,TRBJ1-1,TRBV5-1,-,CASSLGRVLDTEAFF,TGCGCCAGCAGCTTGGGGCGGGTTTTGGACACTGAAGCTTTCTTT
-,TRBJ1-5,TRBV19,TRBD1,CASSQITGGLNQPQHF,TGTGCCAGTAGTCAAATAACAGGGGGTCTGAATCAGCCCCAGCATTTT
-,TRBJ2-2,TRBV6-6,-,CASSYWRLPSGELFF,TGTGCCAGCAGTTACTGGCGGCTGCCTAGCGGGGAGCTGTTTTTT
-,TRBJ2-7,TRBV27,TRBD1,CASRGGRSSYEQYF,TGTGCCAGCAGAGGGGGCAGATCATCCTACGAGCAGTACTTC
-,TRBJ2-7,TRBV11-2,TRBD2,CASSRVREGLREQYF,TGTGCCAGCAGCAGAGTGCGGGAGGGCCTAAGGGAGCAGTACTTC
-,TRBJ2-1,TRBV14,TRBD1,CASWDRGHNEQFF,TGTGCCAGCTGGGACAGGGGTCACAATGAGCAGTTCTTC